This T cell receptor beta chain is drawn from a study of cytomegalovirus exposure and HLA in healthy donors. With 7 bases clipped from V and 8 bases from J, the junction kept 9 bases outside the gene matches. The CDR3 has 14 amino acids. Germline assignment: CDR1 MNHEY and CDR2 SMNVEV (reference sequence). PCR employed 60 Vbeta and 13 Jbeta primers. The repertoire was sequenced with immunoSEQ multiplex PCR; TCRdb's copy has only in-frame clones and lacks some. The sample has more than 150,000 clones, about 80% seen once. Sequenced material: PBMCs. This clonotype was obtained from a man between 18 and 35 years old in good health and CMV-seronegative. The chain has TRBV27 and TRBJ1-4; 8 nucleotides align to TRBD1. For the CDR3, the DNA is TGTGCCAGCACTGCGACAGGGGCGCGAGAAAAACTGTTTTTT. It translates to CASTATGAREKLFF.